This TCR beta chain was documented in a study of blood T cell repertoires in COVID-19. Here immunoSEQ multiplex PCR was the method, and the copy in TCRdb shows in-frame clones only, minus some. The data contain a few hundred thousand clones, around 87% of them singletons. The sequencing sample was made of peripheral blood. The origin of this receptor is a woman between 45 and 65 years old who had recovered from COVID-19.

The CDR3, as DNA: TGTGCCAGCTCATCCGGGGGGGGCGAAAATGAGCAGTTCTTC. It translates to CASSSGGGENEQFF. The chain has TRBV18 and TRBJ2-1; 8 bases align to TRBD2. The CDR3 is 14 amino acids. Losses at the gene ends were 5 bases for V and 7 bases for J; bases not matched to a gene: 7. Looked up from germline, CDR1 is KGHSH and CDR2 is LQKENI.